Shown below are 4 T cell receptor beta chains from a single sample sequenced in a study of T-cell reconstitution after alpha-beta-depleted transplantation in children. The authors prepared the TCRbeta library with unique molecular identifiers. TCRdb re-called the PCR reads through MiXCR, storing one row per CDR3 protein. In the table there are about 340,000 distinct CDR3 sequences, approximately 12% of which are singletons. The source material was PBMCs, sampled from the stem cell graft. The receptor source for this set is a human donor who donated a stem cell graft to a child with Fanconi anemia.

This clonotype was seen more than once but under ten times. This chain uses TRBV29-1 with TRBJ1-2; tentatively, D is TRBD1 (5 bases). The CDR3 runs to 13 residues. Trimming removed 7 bases at V and 6 bases at J, with 18 bases between. In germline, CDR1 is SQVTM, CDR2 ANQGSEA. The CDR3 DNA sequence: TGCAGCGCCCTAAGGCGGGGGTTCGATGGCTACACCTTC. It yields the protein CSALRRGFDGYTF.

The chain joins TRBV5-1 to TRBJ1-1; the D gene is possibly TRBD1 (6 bases). Trimming cost V 4 bases and J 1 base, with 17 bases left between them. The CDR3 spans 16 residues. Germline CDR1 SGHRS, CDR2 YFSETQ. CDR3 protein: CASSVTGSWANTEAFF. The CDR3 DNA sequence: TGCGCCAGCAGCGTCACAGGGTCGTGGGCGAACACTGAAGCTTTCTTT.

This chain uses TRBV5-1 with TRBJ1-1; D perhaps matches TRBD1 (6 bases). There are 14 residues in the CDR3. The germline V gene encodes CDR1 SGHRS and CDR2 YFSETQ. Trimming stripped 4 bases from V and 9 bases from J, with 19 bases between. In nucleotides, the CDR3 is TGCGCCAGCAGCCCCGACAGGCCGCCCGACCAAGCTTTCTTT. Protein product: CASSPDRPPDQAFF.

This clonotype was observed a handful of times. The chain recombines TRBV10-1 with TRBJ2-2, with 7 bases identical to TRBD1. J gave up 7 bases and V 0 bases, and 5 bases lay outside the gene matches. The CDR3 sequence is 15 residues long. Germline CDR1 and CDR2: WNHNN and SYGVQD (reference sequence). Here the CDR3 reads CASSESKGAGGELFF. In nucleotides, the CDR3 is TGCGCCAGCAGTGAGTCGAAGGGGGCCGGCGGGGAGCTGTTTTTT.